These T cell receptor beta chains were read from a single sample in a study of technical replicates of blood from a handful of donors. Assay used: immunoSEQ multiplex PCR; TCRdb lists only in-frame clones, some missing. Here the sample spans approximately 73,000 clones, 80% to 95% being singletons. The specimen sequenced was T cells isolated from PBMCs. These receptors were obtained from a human donor in good health. CDR3s include the opening cysteine and the closing phenylalanine or tryptophan. A D gene is named only where the DNA matches it firmly. Clone size is shown for a subset of rows, as once, few, many or a class of expanded clone.

v_call: TRBV30
j_call: TRBJ2-1
clone_size: once
cdr3_length: 14
d_call: TRBD2
cdr3_aa: CAWSPGLGSNEQFF
cdr3_nt: TGTGCCTGGAGTCCCGGACTAGGGTCCAATGAGCAGTTCTTC

v_call: TRBV7-9
j_call: TRBJ1-2
clone_size: -
cdr3_length: 15
d_call: TRBD1
cdr3_aa: CASSQRDRTYYGYTF
cdr3_nt: TGTGCCAGCAGCCAGCGGGACAGGACCTACTATGGCTACACCTTC

v_call: TRBV15
j_call: TRBJ2-5
clone_size: -
cdr3_length: 14
d_call: -
cdr3_aa: CATSRELYQETQYF
cdr3_nt: TGTGCCACCAGCAGAGAACTTTACCAAGAGACCCAGTACTTC

v_call: TRBV10-3
j_call: TRBJ2-2
clone_size: -
cdr3_length: 16
d_call: TRBD2
cdr3_aa: CAISGLAGGPAGELFF
cdr3_nt: TGTGCCATCAGTGGGCTAGCGGGAGGGCCTGCCGGGGAGCTGTTTTTT

v_call: TRBV7-9
j_call: TRBJ1-1
clone_size: -
cdr3_length: 14
d_call: -
cdr3_aa: CASSPKDRNTEAFF
cdr3_nt: TGTGCCAGCAGCCCAAAAGACAGGAACACTGAAGCTTTCTTT

v_call: TRBV5-6
j_call: TRBJ1-3
clone_size: few
cdr3_length: 15
d_call: -
cdr3_aa: CASSLVAGPGNTIYF
cdr3_nt: TGTGCCAGCAGCTTGGTGGCAGGGCCTGGAAACACCATATATTTT

v_call: TRBV2
j_call: TRBJ2-5
clone_size: -
cdr3_length: 10
d_call: -
cdr3_aa: CASSGGAQYF
cdr3_nt: TGTGCCAGCAGTGGGGGGGCCCAGTACTTC

v_call: TRBV2
j_call: TRBJ2-4
clone_size: -
cdr3_length: 17
d_call: -
cdr3_aa: CASSDHSGVARKNIQYF
cdr3_nt: TGTGCCAGCAGCGATCACTCAGGGGTAGCCCGAAAAAACATTCAGTACTTC

v_call: TRBV18
j_call: TRBJ1-1
clone_size: -
cdr3_length: 12
d_call: TRBD1
cdr3_aa: CASSPQQGEAFF
cdr3_nt: TGTGCCAGCTCACCTCAACAGGGGGAAGCTTTCTTT

v_call: TRBV19
j_call: TRBJ1-5
clone_size: -
cdr3_length: 16
d_call: TRBD1
cdr3_aa: CASSDDRDRMNQPQHF
cdr3_nt: TGTGCCAGTAGTGATGACCGGGACAGGATGAATCAGCCCCAGCATTTT

v_call: TRBV15
j_call: TRBJ2-1
clone_size: once
cdr3_length: 16
d_call: -
cdr3_aa: CATSPTRGGSYNEQFF
cdr3_nt: TGTGCCACCAGCCCGACTAGGGGGGGATCCTACAATGAGCAGTTCTTC

v_call: TRBV4-2
j_call: TRBJ2-1
clone_size: -
cdr3_length: 16
d_call: TRBD2
cdr3_aa: CASSQGLAGVVFSKFF
cdr3_nt: TGTGCCAGCAGCCAAGGACTAGCGGGAGTAGTATTTAGTAAGTTCTTC

v_call: TRBV6-5
j_call: TRBJ1-2
clone_size: -
cdr3_length: 14
d_call: -
cdr3_aa: CASSLGGRTNGYTF
cdr3_nt: TGTGCCAGCAGTTTAGGAGGGAGGACAAATGGCTACACCTTC

v_call: TRBV27
j_call: TRBJ1-5
clone_size: -
cdr3_length: 14
d_call: -
cdr3_aa: CASSLMWSPQPQHF
cdr3_nt: TGTGCCAGCAGTTTAATGTGGAGCCCTCAGCCCCAGCATTTT

v_call: TRBV21-1
j_call: TRBJ2-1
clone_size: -
cdr3_length: 15
d_call: -
cdr3_aa: CASSKQTRDYNEQFF
cdr3_nt: TGTGCCAGCAGCAAACAGACTAGGGACTACAATGAGCAGTTCTTC

v_call: TRBV7-2
j_call: TRBJ2-1
clone_size: -
cdr3_length: 18
d_call: TRBD2
cdr3_aa: CASSFPGLAGHYYNEQFF
cdr3_nt: TGTGCCAGCAGCTTTCCGGGACTAGCGGGACATTACTACAATGAGCAGTTCTTC

v_call: TRBV5-4
j_call: TRBJ2-7
clone_size: -
cdr3_length: 15
d_call: -
cdr3_aa: CASSLRIGSINEQYF
cdr3_nt: TGTGCCAGCAGCTTAAGAATAGGGAGCATCAACGAGCAGTACTTC

v_call: TRBV27
j_call: TRBJ2-7
clone_size: -
cdr3_length: 15
d_call: -
cdr3_aa: CASAMIGTTPYEQYF
cdr3_nt: TGTGCCAGCGCTATGATCGGGACAACTCCCTACGAGCAGTACTTC

v_call: TRBV28
j_call: TRBJ2-7
clone_size: once
cdr3_length: 15
d_call: TRBD2
cdr3_aa: CASSLVTSGTYEQYF
cdr3_nt: TGTGCCAGCAGTTTGGTGACTAGCGGTACCTACGAGCAGTACTTC

v_call: TRBV5-6
j_call: TRBJ1-1
clone_size: -
cdr3_length: 12
d_call: TRBD1
cdr3_aa: CASNLGQLEAFF
cdr3_nt: TGTGCCAGCAATCTGGGACAGCTAGAAGCTTTCTTT

v_call: TRBV6-5
j_call: TRBJ2-1
clone_size: -
cdr3_length: 13
d_call: -
cdr3_aa: CASSYYQANEQFF
cdr3_nt: TGTGCCAGCAGTTACTACCAGGCAAATGAGCAGTTCTTC

v_call: TRBV7-9
j_call: TRBJ1-2
clone_size: once
cdr3_length: 16
d_call: TRBD1
cdr3_aa: CASSVSPGQGNYGYTF
cdr3_nt: TGTGCCAGCAGCGTCTCTCCCGGACAGGGGAACTATGGCTACACCTTC

v_call: TRBV19
j_call: TRBJ1-3
clone_size: -
cdr3_length: 15
d_call: -
cdr3_aa: CASTDGQISGNTIYF
cdr3_nt: TGTGCCAGTACCGATGGACAAATATCTGGAAACACCATATATTTT

v_call: TRBV5-4
j_call: TRBJ2-5
clone_size: -
cdr3_length: 14
d_call: -
cdr3_aa: CASSLDRYLETQYF
cdr3_nt: TGTGCCAGCAGCTTGGACCGATACTTAGAGACCCAGTACTTC

v_call: TRBV5-4
j_call: TRBJ2-7
clone_size: -
cdr3_length: 14
d_call: TRBD1
cdr3_aa: CASSPGTGGYEQYF
cdr3_nt: TGTGCCAGCAGCCCAGGGACAGGGGGGTACGAGCAGTACTTC

v_call: TRBV4-1
j_call: TRBJ1-2
clone_size: -
cdr3_length: 15
d_call: TRBD1
cdr3_aa: CASSQSAAGGYGYTF
cdr3_nt: TGCGCCAGCAGCCAATCCGCCGCAGGGGGTTATGGCTACACCTTC

v_call: TRBV4-3
j_call: TRBJ2-7
clone_size: once
cdr3_length: 17
d_call: TRBD2
cdr3_aa: CASSQDPSGRALDEQYF
cdr3_nt: TGCGCCAGCAGCCAAGACCCTAGCGGGAGGGCCCTCGACGAGCAGTACTTC

v_call: TRBV28
j_call: TRBJ2-7
clone_size: -
cdr3_length: 16
d_call: TRBD1
cdr3_aa: CASSLVGTVGSYEQYF
cdr3_nt: TGTGCCAGCAGTTTAGTGGGGACAGTGGGCTCCTACGAGCAGTACTTC

v_call: TRBV6-5
j_call: TRBJ2-7
clone_size: -
cdr3_length: 14
d_call: TRBD2
cdr3_aa: CASSLAGGTYEQYF
cdr3_nt: TGTGCCAGCAGTTTAGCGGGAGGAACCTACGAGCAGTACTTC

v_call: TRBV28
j_call: TRBJ1-1
clone_size: -
cdr3_length: 17
d_call: -
cdr3_aa: CASSLYSGAGVNTEAFF
cdr3_nt: TGTGCCAGCAGTTTATATTCCGGGGCAGGGGTCAACACTGAAGCTTTCTTT

v_call: TRBV29-1
j_call: TRBJ2-3
clone_size: -
cdr3_length: 13
d_call: TRBD1
cdr3_aa: CSVGQGLTDTQYF
cdr3_nt: TGCAGCGTTGGACAGGGTTTAACAGATACGCAGTATTTT

v_call: TRBV5-1
j_call: TRBJ2-2
clone_size: few
cdr3_length: 15
d_call: -
cdr3_aa: CASTKGPGQTGELFF
cdr3_nt: TGCGCCAGCACCAAAGGGCCAGGGCAAACCGGGGAGCTGTTTTTT

v_call: TRBV23-1
j_call: TRBJ1-4
clone_size: -
cdr3_length: 15
d_call: -
cdr3_aa: CASSQDGGANEKLFF
cdr3_nt: TGCGCCAGCAGTCAAGATGGCGGGGCGAATGAAAAACTGTTTTTT

v_call: TRBV2
j_call: TRBJ2-1
clone_size: -
cdr3_length: 16
d_call: TRBD2
cdr3_aa: CASRGPGGSYYNEQFF
cdr3_nt: TGTGCCAGCAGGGGTCCTGGCGGGAGTTACTACAATGAGCAGTTCTTC